Shown below are 5 T cell receptor beta chains from a single sample sequenced in a study of T cells in Graves' hyperthyroidism and ophthalmopathy. TCR beta CDR3 region amplification was performed from RNA transcripts. Using the HTBI primer set, a first-round RT-PCR was run on the TCR CDR3. TCRdb ran MiXCR on the multiplex PCR reads and lists one entry per CDR3 protein. The sample records around 620,000 distinct CDR3 sequences, around 15% being singletons. The material sequenced was blood. Receptors originate from a woman aged 25 to 39 with Graves' hyperthyroidism.

The table lists this clonotype with many counts. This chain joins TRBV5-1 and TRBJ2-7; the D call may be TRBD1 or TRBD2 (5 bases each). Per the germline V gene, CDR1 is SGHRS and CDR2 is YFSETQ. This CDR3 contains 15 residues. Trimming cost V 4 bases and J 1 base, with 15 bases left between them. The CDR3 nucleotides read TGCGCCAGCAGCGTAGCCGGGACCGCGTCCTACGAGCAGTACTTC. Residues: CASSVAGTASYEQYF.

This clonotype appeared many times. The genes are TRBV7-9 and TRBJ2-1; D may be TRBD2 (6 bases). Matching the DNA end better, TRBJ2-7 makes the J call doubtful. This CDR3 spans 13 amino acids. Germline CDR1 SEHNR, CDR2 FQNEAQ (reference sequence). CDR3 loop: CASGTSYLHAQYF. The CDR3 nucleotides read TGTGCCAGCGGTACTAGCTACCTACATGCGCAGTACTTC.

This clonotype was found many times. This chain joins TRBV2 and TRBJ1-1, with 8 bases identical to TRBD1. Per germline, CDR1 SNHLY and CDR2 FYNNEI. The CDR3 consists of 15 residues. V lost 4 bases and J lost 5; bases outside the gene matches: 9. Here the CDR3 reads CASSVQGARETEAFF. Written as DNA, the CDR3 is TGTGCCAGCAGTGTTCAGGGGGCGCGTGAAACTGAAGCTTTCTTT. The full variable domain, completed using reference TRBV2 and TRBJ1-1, is EPEVTQTPSHQVTQMGQEVILRCVPISNHLYFYWYRQILGQKVEFLVSFYNNEISEKSEIFDDQFSVERPDGSNFTLKIRSTKLEDSAMYFCASSVQGARETEAFFGQGTRLTVV.

Many counts were recorded for this clonotype. The gene calls are TRBV11-1 and TRBJ2-7; D tentatively fits TRBD1 or TRBD2 (5 bases each). The length of the CDR3 is 14 residues. Germline V gene sequence: CDR1 SGHAT, CDR2 FQDESV (reference sequence). Between the trimmed V and J ends, which lost 6 bases and 7 bases, there was a span of 19 bases. As DNA, the CDR3 is TGTGCCAGCAGTTCAAACTTCGGGACGAAAGAGCAGTACTTC. This translates into CASSSNFGTKEQYF.

In its sample, this clonotype was seen many times. The chain employs TRBV6-5 and TRBJ2-1; maybe TRBD2 (6 bases). V lost 6 bases and J lost 4, with 19 bases in between. Germline CDR1 is MNHEY and CDR2 is SVGAGI. CDR3 length equals 16 residues. The CDR3 DNA reads TGTGCCAGCAGCCGGGGGTTAGCGGAGCCTTACAATGAGCAGTTCTTC. Protein product: CASSRGLAEPYNEQFF.